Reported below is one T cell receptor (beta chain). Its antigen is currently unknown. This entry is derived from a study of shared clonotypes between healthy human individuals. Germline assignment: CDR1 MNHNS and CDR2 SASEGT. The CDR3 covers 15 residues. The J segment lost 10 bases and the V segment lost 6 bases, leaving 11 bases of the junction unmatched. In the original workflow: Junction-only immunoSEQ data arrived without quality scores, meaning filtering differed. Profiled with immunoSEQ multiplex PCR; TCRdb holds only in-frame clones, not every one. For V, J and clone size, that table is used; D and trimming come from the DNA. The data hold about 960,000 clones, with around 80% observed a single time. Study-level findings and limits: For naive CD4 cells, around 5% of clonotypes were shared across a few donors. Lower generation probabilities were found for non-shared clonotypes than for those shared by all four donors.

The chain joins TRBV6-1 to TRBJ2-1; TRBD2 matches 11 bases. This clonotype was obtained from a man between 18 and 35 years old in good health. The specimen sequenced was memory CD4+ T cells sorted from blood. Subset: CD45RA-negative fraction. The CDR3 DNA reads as TGTGCCAGCAGATCCGGGACTAGCGGTTTTGTGGAGCAGTTCTTC. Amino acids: CASRSGTSGFVEQFF.